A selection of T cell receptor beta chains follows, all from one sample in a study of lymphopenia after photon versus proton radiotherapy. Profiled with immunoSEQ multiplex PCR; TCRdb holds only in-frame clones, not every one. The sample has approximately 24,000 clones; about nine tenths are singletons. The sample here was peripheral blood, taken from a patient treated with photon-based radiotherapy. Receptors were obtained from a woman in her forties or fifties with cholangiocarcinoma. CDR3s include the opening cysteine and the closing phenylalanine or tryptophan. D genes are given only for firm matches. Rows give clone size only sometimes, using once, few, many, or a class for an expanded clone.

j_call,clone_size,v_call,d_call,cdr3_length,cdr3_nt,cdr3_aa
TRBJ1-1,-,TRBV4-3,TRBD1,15,TGCGCCAGCAGCCAACGGGACAGGCAAGACACTGAAGCTTTCTTT,CASSQRDRQDTEAFF
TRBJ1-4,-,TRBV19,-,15,TGTGCCAGTAGCGTAACAGGAACAACTAATGAAAAACTGTTTTTT,CASSVTGTTNEKLFF
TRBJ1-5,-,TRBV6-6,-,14,TGTGCCAGCAGGACGGCGTTTACCAATCAGCCCCAGCATTTT,CASRTAFTNQPQHF
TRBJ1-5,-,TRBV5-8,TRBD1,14,TGTGCCAGCAGCGAAAGACAGGGCGTTCAGCCCCAGCATTTT,CASSERQGVQPQHF
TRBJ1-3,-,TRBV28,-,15,TGTGCCAGCAGTCTCCTCTCGGGCTCTGGAAACACCATATATTTT,CASSLLSGSGNTIYF
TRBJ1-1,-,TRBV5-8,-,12,TGTGCCAGCAGCCACAGGGCCCCTGAAGCTTTCTTT,CASSHRAPEAFF
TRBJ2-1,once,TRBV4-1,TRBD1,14,TGCGCCAGCAGCCCATGGACAGGGACCAATGAGCAGTTCTTC,CASSPWTGTNEQFF
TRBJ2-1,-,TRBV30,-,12,TGTGCCTGGAGTTCCAGGGTTGGTGAGCAGTTCTTC,CAWSSRVGEQFF
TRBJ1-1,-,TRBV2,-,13,TGTGCCGTAGACCGGGTGGGCAACACTGAAGCTTTCTTT,CAVDRVGNTEAFF
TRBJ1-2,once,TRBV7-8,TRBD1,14,TGTGCCAGCAGCTTAGGCCCAGGGGGATATGGCTACACCTTC,CASSLGPGGYGYTF
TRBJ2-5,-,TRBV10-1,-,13,TGCGCCAGCAGCCCACAGGGAGAGGGGACCCAGTACTTC,CASSPQGEGTQYF
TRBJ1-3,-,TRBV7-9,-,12,TGTGCCAGCAGCCCGAGGGGAAACACCATATATTTT,CASSPRGNTIYF
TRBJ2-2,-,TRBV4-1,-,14,TGCGCCAGCCGGCTGCCCGGGGGCACCGGGGAGCTGTTTTTT,CASRLPGGTGELFF
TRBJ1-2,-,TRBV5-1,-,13,TGCGCCAGCAGCTCCGGACGGGTATATGGCTACACCTTC,CASSSGRVYGYTF
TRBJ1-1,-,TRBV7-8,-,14,TGTGCCAGCACCCGTGGCAGGGGCAACACTGAAGCTTTCTTT,CASTRGRGNTEAFF
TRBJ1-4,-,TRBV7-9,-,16,TGTGCCAGCAGCGCGGGGGAAACAGGACTTAATGAAAAACTGTTTTTT,CASSAGETGLNEKLFF
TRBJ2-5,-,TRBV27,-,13,TGTGCCAGCAGGCCTGGGGGGCCAGAGACCCAGTACTTC,CASRPGGPETQYF
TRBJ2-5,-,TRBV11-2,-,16,TGTGCCAGCAGCCCTGCAATCCGGGGGCAGCAAGAGACCCAGTACTTC,CASSPAIRGQQETQYF
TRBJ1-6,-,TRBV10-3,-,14,TGTGCCATCAGTCTTCGTGGGCAGGATTCACCCCTCCACTTT,CAISLRGQDSPLHF
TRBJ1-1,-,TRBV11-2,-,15,TGTGCCAGCAGCCCGCTAATGGGGTTGAACACTGAAGCTTTCTTT,CASSPLMGLNTEAFF
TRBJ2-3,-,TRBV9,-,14,TGTGCCAGCAGCGTATCCTTAAGCACAGATACGCAGTATTTT,CASSVSLSTDTQYF
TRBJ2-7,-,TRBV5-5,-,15,TGTGCCAGCAGTGCCGGAGGGTGGGACTCCTACGAGCAGTACTTC,CASSAGGWDSYEQYF
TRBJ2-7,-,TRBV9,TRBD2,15,TGTGCCAGCAGCGCATCTCTGGGAGGGATCCACGAGCAGTACTTC,CASSASLGGIHEQYF
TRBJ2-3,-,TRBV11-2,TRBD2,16,TGTGCCAGCAGCGAGCTAGCGGGGGGCTACACAGATACGCAGTATTTT,CASSELAGGYTDTQYF
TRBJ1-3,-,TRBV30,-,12,TGTGCCTGGACGGTTGAGGGGAACACCATATATTTT,CAWTVEGNTIYF
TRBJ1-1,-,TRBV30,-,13,TGTGCCTGGAGTGTAAACAAGAACACTGAAGCTTTCTTT,CAWSVNKNTEAFF
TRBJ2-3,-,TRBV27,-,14,TGTGCCAGCACCCGCGGAGCCCGCACAGATACGCAGTATTTT,CASTRGARTDTQYF
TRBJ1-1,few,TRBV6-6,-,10,TGTGCCAGCAGTTACACTGAAGCTTTCTTT,CASSYTEAFF
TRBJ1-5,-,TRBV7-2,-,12,TGTGCCAGCAGCCGGGACTTTCAGCCCCAGCATTTT,CASSRDFQPQHF
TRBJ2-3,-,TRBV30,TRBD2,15,TGTGCCTGGTTTCGGAAGCGGGGGGGAACAGATACGCAGTATTTT,CAWFRKRGGTDTQYF
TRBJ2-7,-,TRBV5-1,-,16,TGCGCCAGCAGCTGGGCTGCAGGGCGTAGCTCCTACGAGCAGTACTTC,CASSWAAGRSSYEQYF
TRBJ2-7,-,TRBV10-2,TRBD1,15,TGCGCCAGCAGTGACCTGGGACAGGGTCAAAACGAGCAGTACTTC,CASSDLGQGQNEQYF
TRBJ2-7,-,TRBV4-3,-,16,TGCGCCAGCAGCCAAGACGGGCTGCATGGTCGTTACGAGCAGTACTTC,CASSQDGLHGRYEQYF
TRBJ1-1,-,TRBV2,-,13,TGTGCCAGCAATGGGGAAAGGGGAAATGAAGCTTTCTTT,CASNGERGNEAFF
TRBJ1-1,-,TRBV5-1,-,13,TGCGCCAGCACCTTTGGGACCGACACTGAAGCTTTCTTT,CASTFGTDTEAFF